This TCR beta chain was sequenced during a study of shared clonotypes between healthy human individuals. Broader study findings: Of the naive CD4 clonotypes, 4% to 5% were shared across a handful of donors.

With regard to this clone: The antigen is unknown.

Trimming took 5 bases from V and 5 from J; bases not matched to a gene: 8. Germline CDR1 SEHNR, CDR2 FQNEAQ (reference sequence). The length of the CDR3 is 14 residues. Generated by immunoSEQ multiplex PCR, the TCRdb table keeps only in-frame clones and is missing some. The sample holds roughly 770,000 clones; 90% to 98% are singletons and the top ten take about 0.22%. Naive CD8 cells comprised CD45RO-negative, CCR7-positively selected cells, excluding terminally differentiated effector memory CD45RA+ cells. The source material was naive CD8+ T cells sorted from blood. The clonotype was recovered from a man aged 25 to 40 in good health. The chain couples TRBV7-9 to TRBJ2-7, with 8 bases lining up with TRBD1. CDR3 protein: CASSHGQGRDEQYF. The CDR3 nucleotides read TGTGCCAGCAGCCACGGACAGGGCCGGGACGAGCAGTACTTC.